Listed below are T cell receptor beta chains from one sample, sequenced in a study of CD8+ T cells in alopecia areata. Here immunoSEQ multiplex PCR was the method, and the copy in TCRdb shows in-frame clones only, minus some. The sample holds 150,000 to 200,000 clones, around three fifths seen once. The source material was CD4+ T cells sorted from blood, sampled at week 24, from a patient treated with tofacitinib. The receptors were sampled from a human donor with alopecia areata. CDR3s include the opening cysteine and the closing phenylalanine or tryptophan. Fields, in order: J gene, clone size, D gene, V gene, CDR3 length, CDR3 protein, CDR3 DNA. The D gene is left open where the match is weak. Clone sizes are given selectively: once, few, many, or a class where the clone is expanded.

>TRBJ2-7|.|.|TRBV5-1|14
CASRLPDMTFEQYF
TGCGCCAGCAGACTACCGGACATGACCTTCGAGCAGTACTTC
>TRBJ2-6|few|TRBD1|TRBV19|18
CASSQTRDRVDGANVLTF
TGTGCCAGTAGCCAAACCCGGGACAGGGTAGATGGGGCCAACGTCCTGACTTTC
>TRBJ2-3|.|.|TRBV7-6|15
CASSLGGGVTDTQYF
TGTGCCAGCAGCTTGGGGGGCGGGGTCACAGATACGCAGTATTTT
>TRBJ2-5|.|.|TRBV14|16
CASSPGQRSSQETQYF
TGTGCCAGCAGTCCTGGACAGAGATCATCCCAAGAGACCCAGTACTTC
>TRBJ1-3|.|.|TRBV18|14
CASSQKDTGNTIYF
TGTGCCAGCTCACAAAAGGACACTGGAAACACCATATATTTT
>TRBJ2-1|.|TRBD1|TRBV29-1|17
CSVEDLLGQGANNEQFF
TGCAGCGTTGAAGATCTCCTCGGACAGGGGGCTAACAATGAGCAGTTCTTC
>TRBJ1-5|once|.|TRBV7-9|12
CASSPPNEPQHF
TGTGCCAGCAGCCCCCCCAACGAGCCCCAGCATTTT
>TRBJ2-3|.|.|TRBV9|14
CASSEAAYTDTQYF
TGTGCCAGCAGCGAGGCAGCCTACACAGATACGCAGTATTTT
>TRBJ2-3|.|TRBD2|TRBV5-6|15
CASSLTSGPTDTQYF
TGTGCCAGCAGCTTGACTAGCGGGCCAACAGATACGCAGTATTTT
>TRBJ1-6|.|.|TRBV25-1|15
CASSESRRGNSPLHF
TGTGCCAGCAGTGAATCGAGAAGGGGCAATTCACCCCTCCACTTT
>TRBJ1-5|.|.|TRBV30|14
CAWSVRGGNQPQHF
TGTGCCTGGAGTGTACGCGGGGGCAATCAGCCCCAGCATTTT
>TRBJ1-2|.|.|TRBV19|15
CASSTPGRSNYGYTF
TGTGCCAGTAGTACCCCGGGACGGAGTAACTATGGCTACACCTTC
>TRBJ1-1|.|.|TRBV18|12
CASSPRETEAFF
TGTGCCAGCTCACCACGGGAAACTGAAGCTTTCTTT
>TRBJ2-5|.|.|TRBV5-6|17
CASSSIGGWLEEETQYF
TGTGCCAGCAGTTCGATCGGAGGGTGGTTGGAAGAAGAGACCCAGTACTTC
>TRBJ1-5|.|TRBD1|TRBV29-1|15
CSVGDRETGNQPQHF
TGCAGCGTTGGGGACAGGGAGACGGGCAATCAGCCCCAGCATTTT
>TRBJ2-3|.|.|TRBV5-7|13
CASRLPSTDTQYF
TGTGCCAGCAGACTTCCTAGCACAGATACGCAGTATTTT
>TRBJ1-6|.|TRBD1|TRBV9|16
CASSVSGTGVNSPLHF
TGTGCCAGCAGCGTGTCAGGGACAGGGGTGAATTCACCCCTCCACTTT
>TRBJ1-4|.|TRBD1|TRBV30|14
CAWKGQGSYEKLFF
TGTGCCTGGAAAGGACAGGGATCTTATGAAAAACTGTTTTTT
>TRBJ1-2|few|.|TRBV9|15
CASSAVDSSGGGYTF
TGTGCCAGCAGCGCCGTTGACAGCTCCGGGGGTGGCTACACCTTC
>TRBJ2-2|few|.|TRBV27|14
CASKLGSLTGELFF
TGTGCCAGCAAATTAGGTAGTCTGACCGGGGAGCTGTTTTTT
>TRBJ2-5|few|.|TRBV18|13
CASSANSQETQYF
TGTGCCAGCTCAGCCAACAGTCAAGAGACCCAGTACTTC
>TRBJ2-7|.|.|TRBV15|15
CATSRDNPGVYEQYF
TGTGCCACCAGCAGAGATAATCCGGGTGTCTACGAGCAGTACTTC
>TRBJ2-7|.|.|TRBV11-2|14
CASSLAHRTGEQYF
TGTGCCAGCAGCTTGGCGCACAGGACTGGTGAGCAGTACTTC
>TRBJ2-2|few|TRBD2|TRBV11-2|15
CASSLALAETGELFF
TGTGCCAGCAGCTTAGCACTAGCGGAGACCGGGGAGCTGTTTTTT
>TRBJ1-1|.|TRBD1|TRBV5-5|16
CASSLNRGEMNTEAFF
TGTGCCAGCAGCTTAAACAGGGGAGAAATGAACACTGAAGCTTTCTTT
>TRBJ2-1|.|TRBD2|TRBV14|15
CASSPRGGRYNEQFF
TGTGCCAGCAGCCCCCGGGGGGGCCGGTACAATGAGCAGTTCTTC
>TRBJ2-5|.|.|TRBV19|13
CASRRSGAETQYF
TGTGCCAGTAGGAGGTCAGGGGCAGAGACCCAGTACTTC
>TRBJ1-5|.|.|TRBV7-2|14
CASSFTHSNQPQHF
TGTGCCAGCAGCTTCACACATAGCAATCAGCCCCAGCATTTT
>TRBJ1-2|.|.|TRBV29-1|14
CSVEVQGLRYGYTF
TGCAGCGTTGAGGTTCAGGGGTTGCGCTATGGCTACACCTTC
>TRBJ2-4|once|.|TRBV30|14
CAWRPGRSSYIQYF
TGTGCCTGGAGGCCAGGGCGGTCATCGTACATTCAGTACTTC
>TRBJ2-5|few|.|TRBV5-1|19
CASRSRPRFVGGGEETQYF
TGCGCCAGCCGATCTCGCCCCCGTTTCGTGGGTGGGGGAGAGGAGACCCAGTACTTC
>TRBJ2-1|.|TRBD1|TRBV5-1|16
CASSLVQGASDNEQFF
TGCGCCAGCAGCTTGGTCCAGGGGGCTTCTGACAATGAGCAGTTCTTC
>TRBJ2-7|.|.|TRBV14|14
CASSQDLVAHEQYF
TGTGCCAGCAGCCAAGATCTAGTCGCCCACGAGCAGTACTTC
>TRBJ2-7|.|TRBD1|TRBV13|14
CASRGQGAPYEQYF
TGTGCCAGCAGGGGACAGGGGGCTCCCTACGAGCAGTACTTC